This T cell receptor beta chain is from a study of blood T cell repertoires in COVID-19. About the study: Acute-phase and convalescent COVID-19 samples originated in the United States, Italy and Spain.

The CDR3 sequence is 11 residues long. V was clipped by 5 bases and J by 4 bases; unmatched bases: 2. CDR1 is DFQATT and CDR2 is SNEGSKA in the germline V gene (reference sequence). Seattle participants joined during active infection and were tracked over time. The protocol was immunoSEQ multiplex PCR, while the TCRdb copy is restricted to in-frame clones and leaves out a portion. The sample consists of 150,000 to 200,000 clones, roughly 91% of them appearing once. The sequencing sample was made of peripheral blood. The TCR sequence derives from a man between 18 and 29 years old with COVID-19, enrolled during active disease. This chain uses TRBV20-1 with TRBJ2-7; 7 bases agree with TRBD2. The CDR3 spells CSAWEGYEQYF. The CDR3 nucleotides read TGCAGTGCTTGGGAGGGGTACGAGCAGTACTTC.